Below are 22 T cell receptor beta chains sequenced from a single sample in a study of T cell repertoires in cytomegalovirus infection. TCRdb called the reads again in MiXCR, with one record for every CDR3 protein. The sample contains about 160,000 distinct CDR3 sequences, roughly 21% of which appear only once. These TCRs' antigens remain unknown. The specimen comprised CD8+ T cells from cultured PBMCs, sampled from culture after CMV antigen stimulation. Every receptor here comes from a human donor in good health (CMV status not recorded). Some clones in this sample may be carry-over from other donors' samples.

This clonotype was detected only a few times. The chain is built from TRBV27 and TRBJ2-1; D is perhaps TRBD2 (5 bases). V was cut by 4 bases and J by 2 bases, with 18 bases left in between. The CDR3 extends over 17 amino acids. From germline, CDR1 is MNHEY and CDR2 SMNVEV (reference sequence). The CDR3 sequence: CASSWSYGGSTYNEQFF. Here the CDR3 DNA reads TGTGCCAGCAGTTGGAGCTATGGAGGTTCTACCTACAATGAGCAGTTCTTC.

The chain employs TRBV7-2 and TRBJ2-4; D unresolved. V gave up 5 bases and J gave up 2 bases, with 19 bases separating them. The CDR3 is 17 amino acids. From germline, CDR1 is SGHTA and CDR2 FQGNSA. The CDR3 DNA is TGTGCCAGCAGCGAGTTCCCCCCGACGGAGACCAAAAACATTCAGTACTTC. It translates to CASSEFPPTETKNIQYF.

This clonotype was observed a handful of times. This chain joins TRBV7-2 and TRBJ1-2; TRBD1 aligns across 7 bases. The CDR3 has 16 residues. The germline V gene has CDR1 SGHTA and CDR2 FQGNSA. Losses at the gene ends were 3 bases for V and 2 bases for J; bases not matched to a gene: 9. In DNA, the CDR3 is TGTGCCAGCAGCTTTCAGGACAGGCTACTCAACTATGGCTACACCTTC. Protein: CASSFQDRLLNYGYTF.

The rearrangement joins TRBV6-1 to TRBJ2-7; D is unresolved. Per the germline V gene, CDR1 is MNHNS and CDR2 is SASEGT. The germline V and J ends were trimmed by 2 bases and 6 bases, with 8 bases remaining between them. This CDR3 has 12 residues. The CDR3 reads CASSERKGEQYF. In DNA, the CDR3 is TGTGCCAGCAGTGAAAGGAAGGGCGAGCAGTACTTC.

There are a few counts of this clonotype. V is TRBV7-2 and J is TRBJ2-7; D is tentatively TRBD1 or TRBD2 (5 bases each). The CDR3 contains 14 residues. V dropped 4 bases and J dropped 6 bases, with 16 bases sitting between them. CDR1 is SGHTA, CDR2 FQGNSA, per germline. CDR3 loop: CASSWGLGTGEQYF. The CDR3 DNA is TGTGCCAGCAGCTGGGGTTTAGGGACGGGCGAGCAGTACTTC.

This rearrangement joins TRBV12-3 or TRBV12-4 to TRBJ1-2; D might be TRBD1 (6 bases). CDR3 length: 14 residues. The V and J ends lost 1 base and 5 bases respectively, with 11 bases between them. The DNA for the CDR3 is TGTGCCAGCAGTTTAGGGGGGCAGGGGTATGGCTACACCTTC. Translating gives CASSLGGQGYGYTF.

The CDR3 DNA reads TGTGCCAGCAGCCGAAGGGGGACAGGGAGCTACGAGCAGTACTTC. Encoded protein: CASSRRGTGSYEQYF. V gene TRBV7-2 combines with J gene TRBJ2-7, with 9 nucleotides matching TRBD1. The trim removed 5 bases at V and 3 bases at J, leaving 8 bases unmatched. Germline-derived CDR1 and CDR2 are SGHTA and FQGNSA. The CDR3 runs to 15 residues.

This rearrangement joins TRBV9 to TRBJ2-2; TRBD2 agrees at 11 bases. The germline gives CDR1 SGDLS, CDR2 YYNGEE. The junction had 5 bases not matched to a gene; V was cut back by 2 bases and J by 5 bases. The CDR3 spans 16 residues. The CDR3 DNA reads as TGTGCCAGCAGCGTCCAGCTAGCGGGGGGTACCGGGGAGCTGTTTTTT. Amino acids: CASSVQLAGGTGELFF.

V usage is TRBV11-2 and J usage is TRBJ2-3; the D is unclear. Germline CDR1 reads SGHAT; CDR2 reads FQNNGV. V dropped 0 bases and J dropped 1 base, with 8 bases sitting between them. The CDR3 runs 15 residues. CDR3: CASSLDLGRTDTQYF. The CDR3 bases are TGTGCCAGCAGCTTAGATCTCGGCCGCACAGATACGCAGTATTTT.

This clonotype was detected a few times. The CDR3 DNA sequence: TGTGCCAGCAGCCTAAATAGCGGGGGGGCCGAGGAAGATACGCAGTATTTT. Protein: CASSLNSGGAEEDTQYF. The gene calls are TRBV7-2 and TRBJ2-3; the match to TRBD2 covers 11 bases. V was clipped by 5 bases and J by 5 bases; unmatched bases: 12. This CDR3 region has 17 residues. Germline V gene lookup returns CDR1 SGHTA and CDR2 FQGNSA.

This clonotype showed up just a few times. The chain links TRBV7-1 to TRBJ1-1; D unresolved. TRBV7-1 is reported as an ORF; its role is uncertain. The CDR3 is 11 residues long. Between the trimmed V and J ends, which lost 5 bases and 11 bases, there was a span of 12 bases. Written as DNA, the CDR3 is TGTGCCAGCAGCCCATCGGTCGACGCTTTCTTT. It encodes CASSPSVDAFF.

This clonotype turned up a few times. This chain joins TRBV9 and TRBJ2-5; D uncertain. Per germline, CDR1 SGDLS and CDR2 YYNGEE. The CDR3 sequence is 12 residues long. With 3 bases removed from V and 1 base from J, the gap between germline ends came to 4 bases. The CDR3 bases are TGTGCCAGCAGCGCAGTCCAAGAGACCCAGTACTTC. It encodes CASSAVQETQYF. Complete variable domain (other parts from reference TRBV9 and TRBJ2-5): DSGVTQTPKHLITATGQRVTLRCSPRSGDLSVYWYQQSLDQGLQFLIQYYNGEERAKGNILERFSAQQFPDLHSELNLSSLELGDSALYFCASSAVQETQYFGPGTRLLVL.

V is TRBV20-1 and J is TRBJ2-5, with D maybe TRBD2 (5 bases). V lost 1 base and J 0 bases, leaving 9 bases between the germline ends. Germline CDR1 reads DFQATT; CDR2 reads SNEGSKA (reference sequence). The CDR3 consists of 14 residues. The CDR3 is CSARGRSDQETQYF. In nucleotides, the CDR3 is TGCAGTGCTAGAGGTCGTAGCGACCAAGAGACCCAGTACTTC.

This clonotype was found a few times. The chain is built from TRBV12-3 or TRBV12-4 and TRBJ2-1, with 8 bases that match TRBD1. CDR3 size: 16 residues. After removal of 7 bases from V and 2 bases from J, the junction contained 10 bases not matched to a gene. DNA of the CDR3: TGTGCCAGCACCCTGACAGGGGATCCAACCTACAATGAGCAGTTCTTC. Its translation is CASTLTGDPTYNEQFF.

The rearrangement joins TRBV20-1 to TRBJ1-2; 7 bases map to TRBD1. This CDR3 spans 11 amino acids. V dropped 5 bases and J dropped 6; count of bases not matched to a gene: 3. The germline V gene has CDR1 DFQATT and CDR2 SNEGSKA (reference sequence). The CDR3 spells CSADRENGYTF. The CDR3 DNA reads TGCAGTGCTGACAGGGAAAATGGCTACACCTTC.

V gene TRBV6-5 combines with J gene TRBJ1-1; D is possibly TRBD1 (5 bases). CDR3 length equals 17 residues. Trimming cost V 4 bases and J 1 base, with 19 bases left between them. Germline CDR1 MNHEY, CDR2 SVGAGI. The CDR3 coding sequence is TGTGCCAGCAGTTCGTCAGGACTCCTGGGGCAGAACACTGAAGCTTTCTTT. Translation: CASSSSGLLGQNTEAFF.

The chain uses TRBV12-3 or TRBV12-4 and TRBJ2-3, with 8 bases aligning to TRBD2. J was trimmed by 3 bases and V by 5 bases; bases with no gene match: 10. CDR3 size: 16 residues. The CDR3 coding sequence is TGTGCCAGCAGTCCCATTCCGGGACTAGGGACAGATACGCAGTATTTT. It encodes CASSPIPGLGTDTQYF.

Only a few counts were recorded for this clonotype. Here the CDR3 DNA reads TGTGCCAGCCGACAGCTAATGAACACTGAAGCTTTCTTT. Translating gives CASRQLMNTEAFF. The rearrangement joins TRBV6-2 or TRBV6-3 to TRBJ1-1; D is possibly TRBD1 (5 bases). CDR1 MNHEY and CDR2 SVGEGT come from the germline V gene. CDR3 length: 13 amino acids. Trimming removed 8 bases from V and 0 bases from J, with 10 bases in between.

This chain joins TRBV11-2 and TRBJ2-6; D could derive from TRBD1 or TRBD2 (5 bases each). Per the germline V gene, CDR1 is SGHAT and CDR2 is FQNNGV. The CDR3 contains 13 residues. Trimming pared 11 bases from V and 0 bases from J, leaving 8 bases between. The CDR3 DNA is TGTGCCGGGGGTAGCTCTGGGGCCAACGTCCTGACTTTC. As protein: CAGGSSGANVLTF.

In its sample, this clonotype was seen a few times. V and J are TRBV27 and TRBJ1-6; D gene ambiguous. The CDR3 loop spans 12 amino acids. Trimming shortened V by 5 bases and J by 9 bases, and 8 bases separated the two germline ends. The germline gives CDR1 MNHEY, CDR2 SMNVEV (reference sequence). CDR3: CASSASSSPLHF. DNA of the CDR3: TGTGCCAGCAGTGCAAGTAGTTCACCCCTCCACTTT.

V gene TRBV6-2 or TRBV6-3 combines with J gene TRBJ2-3, with TRBD1 matching over 8 bases. The V gene's germline CDR1 is MNHEY and CDR2 SVGEGT. V lost 0 bases and J lost 6; bases outside the gene matches: 20. CDR3 length: 20 amino acids. The CDR3 coding sequence is TGTGCCAGCAGTTACTCGCCGGACAGGGACATCGGACCATCTTGGGATACGCAGTATTTT. It codes for CASSYSPDRDIGPSWDTQYF.

The chain employs TRBV7-2 and TRBJ2-2; the match to TRBD1 covers 8 bases. V lost 2 bases, J lost 6 bases, and 2 bases stayed unmatched. The CDR3 extends over 14 amino acids. The germline V gene encodes CDR1 SGHTA and CDR2 FQGNSA. The CDR3 protein is CASSLPDRAGELFF. The CDR3 bases are TGTGCCAGCAGCTTACCGGACAGGGCCGGGGAGCTGTTTTTT.